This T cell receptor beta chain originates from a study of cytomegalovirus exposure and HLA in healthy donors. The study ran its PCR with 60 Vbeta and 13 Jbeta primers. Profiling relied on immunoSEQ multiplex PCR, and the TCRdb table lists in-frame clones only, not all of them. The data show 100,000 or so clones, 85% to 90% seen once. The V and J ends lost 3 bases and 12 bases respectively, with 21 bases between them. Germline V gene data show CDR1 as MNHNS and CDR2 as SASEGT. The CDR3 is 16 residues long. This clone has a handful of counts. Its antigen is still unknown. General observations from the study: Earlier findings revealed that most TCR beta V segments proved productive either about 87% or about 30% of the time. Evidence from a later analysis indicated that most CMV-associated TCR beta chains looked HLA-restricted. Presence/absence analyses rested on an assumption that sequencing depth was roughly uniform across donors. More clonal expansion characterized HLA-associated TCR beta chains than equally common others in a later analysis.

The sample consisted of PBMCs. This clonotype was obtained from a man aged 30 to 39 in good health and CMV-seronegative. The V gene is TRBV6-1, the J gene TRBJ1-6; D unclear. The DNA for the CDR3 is TGTGCCAGCAGTGACGGGAACTCTGATCCCTCGATACCCCTCCACTTT. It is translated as CASSDGNSDPSIPLHF.